This T cell receptor (beta chain) was identified in a study of T cell repertoires in cytomegalovirus infection (dated 2019 in TCRdb). In the study overall: Donor HLA type was relevant to the analysis, because carriage of CMV infection together with the matching HLA type was indicated by public TCR beta signatures. The study at large found these results: Carriers of CMV infection plus the relevant HLA type were discriminated by the cumulative frequency of public TCR beta family members in the study cohort and in an independent roughly 380-donor cohort. The ex vivo response was dominated by HLA-C-restricted CMV-specific TCR beta clonotypes, which also provided the single most frequent clonotype in two of eight donors.

The junction carries 6 bases between V and J, which are trimmed by 1 base and 0 bases respectively. CDR1 and CDR2, per the germline V gene, are SGHVS and FNYEAQ. Reading from cysteine to phenylalanine, the CDR3 counts 15 amino acids. The retained sequence is limited to the CDR3, 45 bases, with the frame set at the first base. At least ten counts were recorded for this clonotype. The specificity of this receptor is unknown. There are no base qualities to consult, and no much larger clone falls within one base. The reads were generated on an Illumina HiSeq 1500. TCRdb reworked the public reads: Q25 trimming with fastp, MiXCR clone assembly, productive beta chains retained. All rows with the same CDR3 protein become a single entry with the most common DNA and genes. In all, the sample holds 150,000 to 200,000 distinct CDR3 sequences, and about 28% of those were seen once. The top ten clonotypes cover about 28% of the sample.

The sequence links TRBV7-6 to TRBJ1-4; too little of a D gene remains to name it. Source material: PBMCs. The receptor was isolated from a human donor in good health (CMV status not recorded). Some clones in this sample may be carry-over from other donors' samples. The CDR3 amino acid sequence is: CASSLVRATNEKLFF. The nucleotide sequence reads as follows: TGTGCCAGCAGCTTAGTAAGAGCAACTAATGAAAAACTGTTTTTT.